This entry features one T cell receptor (beta chain) sequence. What was sequenced were expressed TCRB transcripts, since all of the isolated RNA had been reverse transcribed. Profiled with immunoSEQ multiplex PCR; TCRdb holds only in-frame clones, not every one. The data contain approximately 120,000 clones, around 40% of them seen just once; the ten biggest clones take up roughly 0.059%. The record originates from a study of beta chain features in type 1 diabetes. Study-wide background: All samples combined gave 107,917,701 sorted cells for examination.

Germline CDR1 reads MDHEN; CDR2 reads SYDVKM. Trimming removed 7 bases at V and 1 base at J, with 11 bases between. The CDR3 totals 14 residues. The TCR was taken from a woman in her late teens or twenties in good health. Sample: stem cell memory CD4+ T cells from blood. V usage is TRBV28 and J usage is TRBJ1-5; D unresolved. In DNA, the CDR3 is TGTGCCAGCAAAATCCCACAGAGCAATCAGCCCCAGCATTTT. As protein: CASKIPQSNQPQHF.